These 28 T cell receptor beta chains came from one sample sequenced in a study of shared clonotypes between healthy human individuals. Repertoires were generated with immunoSEQ multiplex PCR, while TCRdb's copy carries only in-frame clones and drops some. This table has millions of clones, 90% to 95% appearing once. Naivety among CD8 cells was defined by CD45RO negativity and positive CCR7 selection, thereby excluding terminally differentiated effector memory CD45RA+ cells. The specimen sequenced was naive CD8+ T cells from PBMCs. The receptors originated from a man younger than 35 in good health. Some clones in this sample may be carry-over from other donors' samples.

The genes are TRBV29-1 and TRBJ2-7; D is undetermined. The CDR3 extends over 15 amino acids. V lost 0 bases to trimming and J lost 2 bases, with 14 bases between them. The germline gives CDR1 SQVTM, CDR2 ANQGSEA. This chain's CDR3 is CSVEDGSSPAYEQYF. The CDR3 region has the DNA TGCAGCGTTGAAGATGGTTCGAGCCCGGCCTACGAGCAGTACTTC.

A note on this clone: The same CDR3 is also encoded by other DNA sequences in this sample. The chain is built from TRBV7-9 and TRBJ2-7; the D call may be TRBD1 or TRBD2 (5 bases each). V was cut by 6 bases and J by 3 bases, with 12 bases left in between. The CDR3 loop spans 13 amino acids. CDR1 is SEHNR, CDR2 FQNEAQ, per germline (reference sequence). The CDR3 bases are TGTGCCAGCAGTTCCGGGGCCCTCTACGAGCAGTACTTC. Its translation: CASSSGALYEQYF.

The chain employs TRBV7-2 and TRBJ2-7; 14 bases line up with TRBD2. The CDR3 consists of 16 residues. The germline gives CDR1 SGHTA, CDR2 FQGNSA. V lost 4 bases, J lost 7 bases, and 9 bases stayed unmatched. The CDR3 spells CASSSPGLAGVKEQYF. The CDR3 coding sequence is TGTGCCAGCAGCTCTCCGGGACTAGCGGGAGTAAAAGAGCAGTACTTC.

The chain uses TRBV5-5 and TRBJ2-7; TRBD1 might be the D (6 bases). This CDR3 region has 13 residues. The V gene lost 1 base and the J gene lost 2 bases, with 7 bases spanning the gap. The germline V gene has CDR1 SGHKS and CDR2 YYEKEE (reference sequence). The CDR3 protein is CASSLWGPYEQYF. The CDR3 bases are TGTGCCAGCAGCTTGTGGGGGCCCTACGAGCAGTACTTC.

The gene calls are TRBV6-5 and TRBJ2-2; D is ambiguous. The CDR3 runs 15 residues. Germline V gene lookup returns CDR1 MNHEY and CDR2 SVGAGI. V was cut by 0 bases and J by 5 bases, with 10 bases left in between. In nucleotides, the CDR3 is TGTGCCAGCAGTTACTCGAGGCAGGCAACCGGGGAGCTGTTTTTT. Amino acids: CASSYSRQATGELFF.

For this clone: The same CDR3 also results from other DNA sequences found in this sample. The chain carries TRBV7-6 and TRBJ2-1; D ambiguous. Germline CDR1 reads SGHVS; CDR2 reads FNYEAQ. The CDR3 totals 15 residues. The V and J ends lost 1 base and 0 bases respectively, with 7 bases between them. The CDR3 region has the DNA TGTGCCAGCAGCTTAGGCGCGAGCTCCTACAATGAGCAGTTCTTC. Amino acid sequence: CASSLGASSYNEQFF.

The chain couples TRBV19 to TRBJ2-7; 7 nucleotides agree with TRBD1. The CDR3 is 14 residues long. V gave up 5 bases and J gave up 5 bases; unmatched junction bases: 9. Germline assignment: CDR1 LNHDA and CDR2 SQIVND (reference sequence). CDR3 DNA: TGTGCCAGTAGTCCCCGGACAGGTTTTGACGAGCAGTACTTC. Translated: CASSPRTGFDEQYF.

This chain's CDR3 is CASSHGLQETQYF. CDR3 DNA: TGTGCCAGCAGCCACGGGCTCCAAGAGACCCAGTACTTC. The genes are TRBV7-9 and TRBJ2-5; D unclear. Trimming took 5 bases from V and 1 from J, leaving 8 bases between them. Germline V gene sequence: CDR1 SEHNR, CDR2 FQNEAQ (reference sequence). CDR3 size: 13 residues.

The chain links TRBV4-1 to TRBJ2-2, with TRBD2 matching over 7 bases. The CDR3 totals 17 residues. CDR1 is MGHRA and CDR2 is YSYEKL in the germline V gene. With 0 bases clipped from V and 7 bases from J, the junction kept 11 bases outside the gene matches. CDR3 protein: CASSQDRVAGVGGELFF. CDR3 DNA sequence: TGCGCCAGCAGCCAAGATCGAGTGGCGGGAGTAGGCGGGGAGCTGTTTTTT.

A single count supports this clone. CDR3 protein: CASSLWDLQETQYF. CDR3 DNA sequence: TGTGCCAGCAGCTTATGGGACTTACAAGAGACCCAGTACTTC. The V gene is TRBV7-9, the J gene TRBJ2-5, with D possibly matching TRBD2 (6 bases). Trimming took off 2 bases at V and 2 bases at J, with 9 bases between the two ends. This CDR3 is 14 amino acids long. Per germline, CDR1 SEHNR and CDR2 FQNEAQ (reference sequence).

The V and J genes are TRBV7-9 and TRBJ2-4; D remains ambiguous. Trimming cost V 2 bases and J 8 bases, with 16 bases left between them. This CDR3 spans 15 amino acids. Germline loops: CDR1 SEHNR, CDR2 FQNEAQ (reference sequence). CDR3 in DNA: TGTGCCAGCAGCTTATCTGGTCGGGCCGCGGACATTCAGTACTTC. Translating it yields CASSLSGRAADIQYF.

This chain uses TRBV28 with TRBJ2-7; D not resolved. V lost 6 bases and J lost 4, with 19 bases in between. CDR1 is MDHEN, CDR2 SYDVKM, per germline. The CDR3 covers 15 residues. CDR3 residues: CASRPTAVHFYEQYF. The DNA for the CDR3 is TGTGCCAGCAGACCCACAGCCGTACATTTTTACGAGCAGTACTTC.

This chain joins TRBV7-2 and TRBJ2-7; 12 bases align to TRBD2. There are 18 residues in the CDR3. The junction had 8 bases not matched to a gene; V was cut back by 0 bases and J by 2 bases. CDR1 and CDR2 (germline): SGHTA, FQGNSA. The CDR3 DNA reads TGTGCCAGCAGCTTAGCTTACGGGACTAGCGGGCAAACCTACGAGCAGTACTTC. It yields the protein CASSLAYGTSGQTYEQYF.

With regard to this clone: This CDR3 is also generated by other DNA sequences in the sample. The chain employs TRBV5-1 and TRBJ1-1; D is undetermined. V was cut by 1 base and J by 7 bases, with 5 bases left in between. Germline assignment: CDR1 SGHRS and CDR2 YFSETQ. There are 11 residues in the CDR3. CDR3 region: CASSLSGEAFF. For the CDR3, the DNA is TGCGCCAGCAGCTTGTCTGGTGAAGCTTTCTTT.

This clone was seen once. This CDR3 is CASSLGDRAVPIEQFF. The DNA of the CDR3 is TGTGCCAGCAGCTTAGGGGACAGGGCGGTTCCAATCGAGCAGTTCTTC. The chain joins TRBV13 to TRBJ2-1, with 8 bases lining up with TRBD1. This CDR3 region has 16 residues. J gave up 10 bases and V 0 bases, and 11 bases lay outside the gene matches. Per the germline V gene, CDR1 is PRHDT and CDR2 is FYEKMQ (reference sequence).

This clone was recorded once. V usage is TRBV7-9 and J usage is TRBJ1-1; 7 bases are shared with TRBD1. Trimming removed 4 bases from V and 8 bases from J; junction bases left unmatched: 13. CDR1 and CDR2 (germline): SEHNR, FQNEAQ (reference sequence). The CDR3 contains 15 residues. The CDR3 region has the DNA TGTGCCAGCAGCTCGACAGGGACGCTCAATGTCGAAGCTTTCTTT. Amino acids: CASSSTGTLNVEAFF. Drawing the rest from reference TRBV7-9 and TRBJ1-1, the complete variable domain is DTGVSQNPRHKITKRGQNVTFRCDPISEHNRLYWYRQTLGQGPEFLTYFQNEAQLEKSRLLSDRFSAERPKGSFSTLEIQRTEQGDSAMYLCASSSTGTLNVEAFFGQGTRLTVV.

The V and J genes are TRBV9 and TRBJ2-2, with 9 bases lining up with TRBD2. Germline V lookup: CDR1 SGDLS, CDR2 YYNGEE. V dropped 4 bases and J dropped 3; count of bases not matched to a gene: 22. The CDR3 has 21 residues. The CDR3 sequence: CASSHTLGGLAPAEDTGELFF. CDR3 bases: TGTGCCAGCAGCCACACCTTGGGGGGACTAGCTCCAGCAGAGGACACCGGGGAGCTGTTTTTT.

The V and J genes are TRBV27 and TRBJ2-7; D may be TRBD1 (5 bases). CDR1 and CDR2 from the germline V gene are MNHEY and SMNVEV (reference sequence). Trimming shortened V by 8 bases and J by 3 bases, and 17 bases separated the two germline ends. The CDR3 extends over 14 amino acids. CDR3 sequence (DNA): TGTGCCAGCCGTCAACAAGGGGCCATCTACGAGCAGTACTTC. It encodes CASRQQGAIYEQYF.

This chain links TRBV4-1 with TRBJ2-1; no clear D gene. The CDR3 has 14 residues. Trimming took off 0 bases at V and 1 base at J, with 4 bases between the two ends. Germline values: CDR1 MGHRA, CDR2 YSYEKL. The chain's CDR3 is CASSQDESYNEQFF. CDR3 DNA sequence: TGCGCCAGCAGCCAAGATGAGTCCTACAATGAGCAGTTCTTC.

The rearrangement links TRBV15 to TRBJ2-1; D is ambiguous. The V gene's germline CDR1 is LNHNV and CDR2 YYDKDF (reference sequence). Trimming shortened V by 0 bases and J by 7 bases, and 7 bases separated the two germline ends. CDR3 length: 13 residues. The CDR3, as DNA: TGTGCCACCAGCAGAGACCGAAGTAATGAGCAGTTCTTC. Translation: CATSRDRSNEQFF.

V and J are TRBV6-5 and TRBJ2-7; TRBD1 aligns across 7 bases. This CDR3 region has 13 residues. Germline-derived CDR1 and CDR2 are MNHEY and SVGAGI. J gave up 2 bases and V 2 bases, and 0 bases lay outside the gene matches. The CDR3, as DNA: TGTGCCAGCAGTTACACAGGGGCCTACGAGCAGTACTTC. This codes for CASSYTGAYEQYF.

The chain couples TRBV29-1 to TRBJ2-2, with 7 bases fitting TRBD1. The CDR3 extends over 14 amino acids. Germline V gene data show CDR1 as SQVTM and CDR2 as ANQGSEA. J gave up 0 bases and V 7 bases, and 5 bases lay outside the gene matches. The CDR3 protein is CSAWTGPNTGELFF. In nucleotides, the CDR3 is TGCAGCGCATGGACAGGACCGAACACCGGGGAGCTGTTTTTT.

V gene TRBV7-9 combines with J gene TRBJ1-1, with D uncertain. The CDR3 has 15 residues. Germline V gives CDR1 SEHNR, CDR2 FQNEAQ (reference sequence). V was pared by 5 bases and J by 5 bases, with 18 bases between. As DNA, the CDR3 is TGTGCCAGCAGCCAAAACCCTATACAGAGGACTGAAGCTTTCTTT. Amino acid sequence: CASSQNPIQRTEAFF.

This rearrangement joins TRBV5-6 to TRBJ1-2; TRBD1 agrees at 9 bases. Germline V gene data show CDR1 as SGHDT and CDR2 as YYEEEE. The CDR3 is made up of 14 amino acids. V was clipped by 3 bases and J by 7 bases; unmatched bases: 7. CDR3 bases: TGTGCCAGCAGCTCGTACAGGGGGCCTGGTGGCTACACCTTC. It is translated as CASSSYRGPGGYTF.

V usage is TRBV7-3 and J usage is TRBJ2-1; D remains ambiguous. V was shortened by 2 bases and J by 0 bases, with 8 bases between the two germline ends. Germline CDR1 is SGHTA and CDR2 is FQGTGA. The CDR3 contains 15 residues. This CDR3 reads CASSLLRSSYNEQFF. CDR3 coding DNA: TGTGCCAGCAGCTTATTACGGAGCTCCTACAATGAGCAGTTCTTC.

The chain recombines TRBV28 with TRBJ2-7; D gene uncertain. The CDR3 covers 13 residues. Between the trimmed V and J ends, which lost 5 bases and 3 bases, there was a span of 11 bases. CDR1 MDHEN and CDR2 SYDVKM come from the germline V gene. In nucleotides, the CDR3 is TGTGCCAGCAGTCCCGGGCTTCACTACGAGCAGTACTTC. Translated, it gives CASSPGLHYEQYF.

The chain combines TRBV28 with TRBJ1-5; D uncertain. Germline V gene data show CDR1 as MDHEN and CDR2 as SYDVKM. The CDR3 sequence is 15 residues long. Trimming cost V 1 base and J 3 bases, with 10 bases left between them. CDR3 protein: CASSLFLGFNQPQHF. The CDR3 DNA reads as TGTGCCAGCAGTTTATTTTTGGGCTTCAATCAGCCCCAGCATTTT.

This clone has a single count. CDR3 sequence: CASSTRDRVLDGNQPQHF. In DNA form, the CDR3 reads TGTGCCAGTAGTACTCGGGACCGCGTGCTGGATGGCAATCAGCCCCAGCATTTT. This chain joins TRBV19 and TRBJ1-5, with TRBD1 as a possible D gene (5 bases). In germline, CDR1 is LNHDA, CDR2 SQIVND (reference sequence). The CDR3 contains 18 residues. Deletions cut 4 bases from V and 2 bases from J, with 21 bases between.